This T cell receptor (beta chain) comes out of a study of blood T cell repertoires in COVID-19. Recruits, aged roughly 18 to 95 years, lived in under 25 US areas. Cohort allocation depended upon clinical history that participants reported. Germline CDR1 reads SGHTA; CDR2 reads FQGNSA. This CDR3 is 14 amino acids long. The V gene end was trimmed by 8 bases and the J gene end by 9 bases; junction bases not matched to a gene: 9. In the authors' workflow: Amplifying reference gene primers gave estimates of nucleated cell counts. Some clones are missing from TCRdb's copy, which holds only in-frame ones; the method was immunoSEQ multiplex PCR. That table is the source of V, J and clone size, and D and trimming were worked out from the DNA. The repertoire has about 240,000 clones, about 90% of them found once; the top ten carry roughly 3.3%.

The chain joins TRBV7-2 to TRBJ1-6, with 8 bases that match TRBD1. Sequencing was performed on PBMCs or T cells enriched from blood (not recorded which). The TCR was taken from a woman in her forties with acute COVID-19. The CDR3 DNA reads TGTGCCAGCGGACCTAACAGGGGGAGTTCACCCCTCCACTTT. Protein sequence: CASGPNRGSSPLHF.